This T cell receptor beta chain was retrieved from a study of metastatic and nonmetastatic thyroid tumors. Study results and limitations: Benign nodules reportedly had significantly lower TCR beta diversity than malignant thyroid tumors in blood and tumor.

TCRdb re-called clones from the PCR reads using MiXCR. Of about 47,000 clones in the sample, 24% were seen once. CDR3 length: 13 residues. V was shortened by 1 base and J by 1 base, with 4 bases between the two germline ends. Germline V gene data show CDR1 as MNHNS and CDR2 as SASEGT. Treatment of any kind had been given to no patient before thyroid surgery. This clone was recorded many times. The antigen is not known. V is TRBV6-1 and J is TRBJ2-5; D is uncertain. The origin of this receptor is a male donor with papillary thyroid cancer or a benign thyroid nodule (not recorded which). Some clones in this sample may be carry-over from other donors' samples. The sequencing input was blood. CDR3 bases: TGTGCCAGCAGTGAAGACATCCAAGAGACCCAGTACTTC. Its protein product is CASSEDIQETQYF.